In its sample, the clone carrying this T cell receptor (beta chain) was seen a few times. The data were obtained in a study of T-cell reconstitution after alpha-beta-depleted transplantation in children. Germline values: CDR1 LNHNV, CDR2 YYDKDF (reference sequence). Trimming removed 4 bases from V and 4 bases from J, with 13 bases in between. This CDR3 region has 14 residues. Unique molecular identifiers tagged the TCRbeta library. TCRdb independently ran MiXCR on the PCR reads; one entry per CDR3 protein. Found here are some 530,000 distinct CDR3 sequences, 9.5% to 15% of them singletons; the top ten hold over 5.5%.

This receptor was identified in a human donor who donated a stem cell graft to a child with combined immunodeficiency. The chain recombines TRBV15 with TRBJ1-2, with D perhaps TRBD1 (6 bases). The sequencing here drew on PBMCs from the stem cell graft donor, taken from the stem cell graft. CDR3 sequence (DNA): TGTGCCACCAGCACCGGGGGGCCGATCTATGGCTACACCTTC. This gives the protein CATSTGGPIYGYTF.